The TCR beta chain under discussion was sequenced for a study of cytomegalovirus exposure and HLA in healthy donors. The CDR3 runs to 18 residues. The trim removed 3 bases at V and 2 bases at J, leaving 13 bases unmatched. Per germline, CDR1 KGHSH and CDR2 LQKENI. Amplification used 60 Vbeta primers and 13 Jbeta primers. Produced via immunoSEQ multiplex PCR; TCRdb's table is partial and in-frame only. The data hold about 110,000 clones, with around 80% observed a single time. Nominal health characterized the donors when sampled, though unrecorded immune exposures were likely. Material for sequencing was PBMCs. The chain has TRBV18 and TRBJ2-7, with 10 bases matching TRBD2. This receptor was identified in a man aged 25 to 40 in good health and CMV-seropositive. The CDR3 DNA reads as TGTGCCAGCTCACCTCGACTGCTTCTAGCGGGGGTCACCTACGAGCAGTACTTC. Translated: CASSPRLLLAGVTYEQYF.